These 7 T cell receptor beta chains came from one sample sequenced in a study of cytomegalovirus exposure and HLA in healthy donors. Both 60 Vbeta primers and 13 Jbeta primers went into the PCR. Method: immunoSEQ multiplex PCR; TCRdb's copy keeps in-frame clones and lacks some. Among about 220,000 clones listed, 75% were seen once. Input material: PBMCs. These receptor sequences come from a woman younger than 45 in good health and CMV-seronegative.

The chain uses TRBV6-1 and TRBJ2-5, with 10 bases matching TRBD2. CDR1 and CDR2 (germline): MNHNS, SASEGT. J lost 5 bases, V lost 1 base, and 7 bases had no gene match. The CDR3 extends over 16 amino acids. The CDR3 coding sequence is TGTGCCAGCAGTGAAGGGGCTAGCGGGAGATGGGAGACCCAGTACTTC. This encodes CASSEGASGRWETQYF.

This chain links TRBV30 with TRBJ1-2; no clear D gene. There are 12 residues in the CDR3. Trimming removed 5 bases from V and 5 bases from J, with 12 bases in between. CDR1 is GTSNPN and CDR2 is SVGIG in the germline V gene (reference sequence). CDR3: CAWAPKWYGYTF. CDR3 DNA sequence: TGTGCCTGGGCTCCTAAATGGTATGGCTACACCTTC.

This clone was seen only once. The CDR3 region has the DNA TGTGCCAGCAGCTTGTTATCCAGGTTGGGCGGGAGAGCAGATACGCAGTATTTT. It specifies CASSLLSRLGGRADTQYF. The J gene is TRBJ2-3, the V gene TRBV5-6; 7 nucleotides align to TRBD2. Germline V gene lookup returns CDR1 SGHDT and CDR2 YYEEEE. Trimming took 1 base from V and 4 from J; bases not matched to a gene: 15. This CDR3 spans 18 amino acids.

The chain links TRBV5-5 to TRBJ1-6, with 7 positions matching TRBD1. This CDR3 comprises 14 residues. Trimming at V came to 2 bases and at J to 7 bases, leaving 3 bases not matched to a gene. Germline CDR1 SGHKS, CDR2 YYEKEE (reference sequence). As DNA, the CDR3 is TGTGCCAGCAGCTTTGGGACAGTCAATTCACCCCTCCACTTT. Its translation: CASSFGTVNSPLHF.

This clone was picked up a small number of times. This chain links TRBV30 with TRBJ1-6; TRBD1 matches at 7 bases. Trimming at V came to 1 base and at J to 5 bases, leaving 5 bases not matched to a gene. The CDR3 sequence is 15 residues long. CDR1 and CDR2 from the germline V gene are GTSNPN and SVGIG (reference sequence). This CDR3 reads CAWSAGQLDNSPLHF. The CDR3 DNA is TGTGCCTGGAGTGCGGGACAGCTAGATAATTCACCCCTCCACTTT.

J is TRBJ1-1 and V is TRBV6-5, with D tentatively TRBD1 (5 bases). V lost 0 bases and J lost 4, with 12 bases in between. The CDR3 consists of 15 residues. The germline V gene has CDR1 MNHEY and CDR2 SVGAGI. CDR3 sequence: CASSYSPGKGTEAFF. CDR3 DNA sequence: TGTGCCAGCAGTTACTCGCCAGGGAAGGGCACTGAAGCTTTCTTT.

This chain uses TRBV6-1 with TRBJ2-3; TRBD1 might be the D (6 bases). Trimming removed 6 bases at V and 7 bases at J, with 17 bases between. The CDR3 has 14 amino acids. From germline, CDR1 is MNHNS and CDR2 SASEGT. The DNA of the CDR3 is TGTGCCAGCAGCAGGGACAATAGGGGAAATACGCAGTATTTT. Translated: CASSRDNRGNTQYF.